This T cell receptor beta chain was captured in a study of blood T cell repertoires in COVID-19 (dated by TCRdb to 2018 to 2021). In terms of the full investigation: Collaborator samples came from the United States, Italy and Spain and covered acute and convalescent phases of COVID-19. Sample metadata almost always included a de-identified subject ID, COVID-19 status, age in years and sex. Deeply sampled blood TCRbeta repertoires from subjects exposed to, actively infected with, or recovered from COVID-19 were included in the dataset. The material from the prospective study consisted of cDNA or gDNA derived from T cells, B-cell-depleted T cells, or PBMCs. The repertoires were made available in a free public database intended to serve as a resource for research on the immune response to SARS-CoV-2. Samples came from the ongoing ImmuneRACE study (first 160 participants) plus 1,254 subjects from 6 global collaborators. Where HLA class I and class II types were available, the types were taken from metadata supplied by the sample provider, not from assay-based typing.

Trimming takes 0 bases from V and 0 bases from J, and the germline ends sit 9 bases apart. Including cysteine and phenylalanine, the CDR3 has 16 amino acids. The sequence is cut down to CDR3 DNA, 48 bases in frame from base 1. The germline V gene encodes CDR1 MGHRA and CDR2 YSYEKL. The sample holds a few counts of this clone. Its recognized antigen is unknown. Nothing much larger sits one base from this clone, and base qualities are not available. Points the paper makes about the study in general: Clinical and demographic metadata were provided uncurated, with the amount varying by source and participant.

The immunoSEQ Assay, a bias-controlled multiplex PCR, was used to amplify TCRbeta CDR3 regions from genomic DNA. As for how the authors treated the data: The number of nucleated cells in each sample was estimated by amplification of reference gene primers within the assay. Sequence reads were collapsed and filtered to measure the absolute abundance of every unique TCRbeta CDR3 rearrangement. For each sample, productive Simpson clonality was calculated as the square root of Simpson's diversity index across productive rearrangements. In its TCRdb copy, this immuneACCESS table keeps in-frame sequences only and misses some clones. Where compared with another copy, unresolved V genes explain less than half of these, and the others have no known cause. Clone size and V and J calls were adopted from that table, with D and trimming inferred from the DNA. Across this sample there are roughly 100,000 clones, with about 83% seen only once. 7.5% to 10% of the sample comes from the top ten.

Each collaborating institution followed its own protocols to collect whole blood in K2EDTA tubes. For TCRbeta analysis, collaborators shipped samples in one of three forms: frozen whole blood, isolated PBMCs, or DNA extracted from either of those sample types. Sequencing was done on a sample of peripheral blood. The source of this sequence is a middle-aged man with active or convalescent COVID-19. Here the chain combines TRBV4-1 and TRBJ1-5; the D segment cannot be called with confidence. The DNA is TGCGCCAGCAGCCAAGATACCGGGTTTAGCAATCAGCCCCAGCATTTT. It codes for CASSQDTGFSNQPQHF.